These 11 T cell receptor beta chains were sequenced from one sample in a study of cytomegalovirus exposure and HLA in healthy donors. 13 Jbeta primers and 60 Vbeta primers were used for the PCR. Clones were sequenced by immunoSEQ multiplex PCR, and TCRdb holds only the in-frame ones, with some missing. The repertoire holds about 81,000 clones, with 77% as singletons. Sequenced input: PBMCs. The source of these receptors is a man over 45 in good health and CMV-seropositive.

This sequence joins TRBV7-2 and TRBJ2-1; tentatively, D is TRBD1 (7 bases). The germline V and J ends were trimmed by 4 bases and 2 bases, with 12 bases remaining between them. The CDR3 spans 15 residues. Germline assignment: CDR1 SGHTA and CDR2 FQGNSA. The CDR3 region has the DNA TGTGCCAGCAGCTCGGAGGGGGCGGCCTACAATGAGCAGTTCTTC. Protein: CASSSEGAAYNEQFF.

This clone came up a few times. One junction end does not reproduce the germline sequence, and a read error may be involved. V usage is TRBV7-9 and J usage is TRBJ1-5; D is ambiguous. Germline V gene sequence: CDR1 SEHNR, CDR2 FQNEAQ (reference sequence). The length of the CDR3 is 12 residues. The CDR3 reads CSSSFPSEPQHF. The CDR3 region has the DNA TGTTCCAGCAGCTTTCCTTCGGAGCCCCAGCATTTT.

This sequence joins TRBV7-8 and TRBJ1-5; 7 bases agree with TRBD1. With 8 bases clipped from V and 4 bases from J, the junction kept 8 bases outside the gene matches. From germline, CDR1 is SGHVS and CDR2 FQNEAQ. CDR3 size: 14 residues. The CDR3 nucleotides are TGTGCCAGCCACCGGGACAGCTCAAATCAGCCCCAGCATTTT. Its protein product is CASHRDSSNQPQHF.

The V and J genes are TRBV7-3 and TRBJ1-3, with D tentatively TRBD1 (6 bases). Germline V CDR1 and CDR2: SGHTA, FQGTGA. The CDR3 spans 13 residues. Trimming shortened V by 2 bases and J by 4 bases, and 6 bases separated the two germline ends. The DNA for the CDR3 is TGTGCCAGCAGCTTAGGACAGGGAAACACCATATATTTT. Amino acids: CASSLGQGNTIYF.

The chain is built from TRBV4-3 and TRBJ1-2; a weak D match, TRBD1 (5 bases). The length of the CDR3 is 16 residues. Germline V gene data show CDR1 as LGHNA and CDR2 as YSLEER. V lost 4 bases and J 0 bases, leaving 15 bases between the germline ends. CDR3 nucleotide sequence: TGCGCCAGCAGCCGCTCAGCAGGGCAGACTAACTATGGCTACACCTTC. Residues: CASSRSAGQTNYGYTF.

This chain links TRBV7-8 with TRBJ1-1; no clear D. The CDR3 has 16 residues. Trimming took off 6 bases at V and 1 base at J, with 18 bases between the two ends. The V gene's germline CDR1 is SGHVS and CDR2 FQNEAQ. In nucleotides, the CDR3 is TGTGCCAGCAGTCGAGCGGGGAGCTTAACGAACACTGAAGCTTTCTTT. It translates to CASSRAGSLTNTEAFF.

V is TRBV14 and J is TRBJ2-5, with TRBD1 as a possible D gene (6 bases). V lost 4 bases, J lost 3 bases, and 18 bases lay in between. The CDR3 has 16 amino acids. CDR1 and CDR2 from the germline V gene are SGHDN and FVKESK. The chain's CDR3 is CASSPSPIYREETQYF. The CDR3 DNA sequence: TGTGCCAGCAGCCCCTCACCGATTTACAGGGAAGAGACCCAGTACTTC.

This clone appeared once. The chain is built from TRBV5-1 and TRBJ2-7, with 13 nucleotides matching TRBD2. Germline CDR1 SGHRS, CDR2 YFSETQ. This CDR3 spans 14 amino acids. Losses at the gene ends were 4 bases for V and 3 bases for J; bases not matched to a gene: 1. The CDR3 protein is CASSRTSGSYEQYF. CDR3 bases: TGCGCCAGCAGCAGGACTAGCGGGAGCTACGAGCAGTACTTC.

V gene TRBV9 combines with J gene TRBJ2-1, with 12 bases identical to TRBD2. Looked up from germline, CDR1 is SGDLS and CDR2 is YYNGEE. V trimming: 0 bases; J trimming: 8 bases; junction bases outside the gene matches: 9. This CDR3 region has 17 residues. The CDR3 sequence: CASSVATASGRADEQFF. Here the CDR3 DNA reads TGTGCCAGCAGCGTAGCTACGGCTAGCGGGAGGGCCGATGAGCAGTTCTTC.

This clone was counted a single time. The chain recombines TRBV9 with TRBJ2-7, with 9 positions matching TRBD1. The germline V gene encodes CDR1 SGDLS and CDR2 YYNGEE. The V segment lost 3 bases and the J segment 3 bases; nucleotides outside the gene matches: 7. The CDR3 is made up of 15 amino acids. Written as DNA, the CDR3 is TGTGCCAGCAGCGAGGGGGGGACAGGGATCTACGAGCAGTACTTC. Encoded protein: CASSEGGTGIYEQYF. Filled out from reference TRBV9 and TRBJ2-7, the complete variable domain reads DSGVTQTPKHLITATGQRVTLRCSPRSGDLSVYWYQQSLDQGLQFLIQYYNGEERAKGNILERFSAQQFPDLHSELNLSSLELGDSALYFCASSEGGTGIYEQYFGPGTRLTVT.

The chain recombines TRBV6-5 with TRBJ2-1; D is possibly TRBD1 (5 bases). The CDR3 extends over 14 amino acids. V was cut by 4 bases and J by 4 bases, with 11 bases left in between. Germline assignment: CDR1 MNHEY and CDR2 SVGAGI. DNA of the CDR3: TGTGCCAGCAGTTTGGGGCAGAATTACAATGAGCAGTTCTTC. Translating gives CASSLGQNYNEQFF.